This T cell receptor (beta chain) was retrieved from a study of shared clonotypes between healthy human individuals. Findings and limits, study-wide: Shared across a few donors were around 5% of the naive CD4 clonotypes.

Sequencing used immunoSEQ multiplex PCR; TCRdb keeps in-frame clones, though not all of them. The profile shows 1 million to 1.3 million clones, approximately 80% of them singletons. It was into CD45RA+ naive and CD45RA-negative memory subsets that the CD4+ cells were split. The CDR3 is made up of 17 amino acids. V dropped 3 bases and J dropped 4; count of bases not matched to a gene: 7. CDR1 is SGDLS and CDR2 is YYNGEE in the germline V gene. A single count supports this clone. Its antigen remains unknown. Other DNA sequences in the same sample also yield this CDR3. The sequence came from a man between 18 and 29 years old in good health. Some clones in this sample may be carry-over from other donors' samples. The V gene is TRBV9, the J gene TRBJ2-1, with 13 bases that match TRBD2. The sequencing input was memory CD4+ T cells from PBMCs. Subset meaning: CD45RA-negative fraction. The CDR3 here is CASSASWTSGGYNEQFF. The CDR3 DNA reads as TGTGCCAGCAGCGCCTCTTGGACTAGCGGGGGTTACAATGAGCAGTTCTTC.